In this sample, the clone carrying this TCR beta chain turned up many times. Antigen unknown. In patients aged 18 to 65, hyperthyroidism was newly diagnosed, with duration under 2 months. The PBMCs were sourced from fresh peripheral blood (around 10 ml). This CDR3 has 14 amino acids. Trimming cost V 2 bases and J 5 bases, with 13 bases left between them. Per germline, CDR1 LNHNV and CDR2 YYDKDF (reference sequence). These data come from a study of T cells in Graves' hyperthyroidism and ophthalmopathy. About the research overall: Peripheral blood sampling occurred at initial diagnosis, before any treatment.

Researchers amplified the TCR beta CDR3 regions from RNA transcripts. HTBI primers were used for first-round RT-PCR of the TCR CDR3. TCRdb called the multiplex PCR reads again in MiXCR, with one record for every CDR3 protein. The sample lists some 550,000 distinct CDR3 sequences, under 25% seen once, with more than 20% in the top ten. Study-level findings and limits: Blood also showed most of the thyroid clonotypes that were expanded above 0.001.

Sequencing was performed on blood. The sequence derives from a man in his late teens or twenties with Graves' hyperthyroidism. V gene TRBV15 combines with J gene TRBJ2-7, with a weak D call TRBD2 (6 bases). CDR3 DNA: TGTGCCACCAGCAGAAATGAGGAGGGGAACGAGCAGTACTTC. Translated: CATSRNEEGNEQYF.